This T cell receptor (beta chain) was recorded in a study of blood T cell repertoires in COVID-19. Study-level background: Researchers got acute and convalescent COVID-19 samples from the United States, Italy and Spain.

Assay used: immunoSEQ multiplex PCR; TCRdb lists only in-frame clones, some missing. Of under 250,000 clones in the sample, 80% to 90% are singletons; the top ten hold roughly 12%. This CDR3 has 13 residues. Germline V gene sequence: CDR1 MNHEY, CDR2 SVGAGI. Between the trimmed V and J ends, which lost 1 base and 6 bases, there was a span of 9 bases. Enrolment of Seattle patients took place during active infection, and they were followed longitudinally. The receptor comes from a man in his fifties with COVID-19, enrolled during active disease. The V gene is TRBV6-5, the J gene TRBJ1-2, with a tentative D call TRBD1 (6 bases). The material sequenced was peripheral blood. Here the CDR3 DNA reads TGTGCCAGCAGTTACTTAGGGGGAAATGGCTACACCTTC. It encodes CASSYLGGNGYTF.